The 14 T cell receptor beta chains in this list originate from one sample, sequenced in a study of cytomegalovirus exposure and HLA in healthy donors. It was with 60 Vbeta and 13 Jbeta primers that the PCR ran. Measured with immunoSEQ multiplex PCR; TCRdb has only the in-frame clones, and not every one. The sample holds 70,000 to 75,000 clones; about two thirds are singletons and the top ten take 12%. Material: PBMCs. The receptors come from a woman aged 40 to 50 in good health and CMV-seropositive.

The chain links TRBV5-4 to TRBJ2-5, with D maybe TRBD2 (7 bases). Trimming removed 2 bases at V and 5 bases at J, with 13 bases between. The CDR3 runs 14 residues. CDR1 is SGHNT, CDR2 YYREEE, per germline (reference sequence). CDR3 bases: TGTGCCAGCAGCTTTGCGGGGGCAGAGGAGACCCAGTACTTC. This sequence encodes CASSFAGAEETQYF.

The chain uses TRBV5-1 and TRBJ1-2, with D possibly matching TRBD1 (6 bases). Trimming cost V 0 bases and J 4 bases, with 16 bases left between them. Germline V CDR1 and CDR2: SGHRS, YFSETQ. This CDR3 is built from 16 residues. In nucleotides, the CDR3 is TGCGCCAGCAGCTTGGGGGCTTTGGGGGGGCCCTATGGCTACACCTTC. Its translation is CASSLGALGGPYGYTF.

This clone was detected a few times. The chain couples TRBV2 to TRBJ2-7; 8 bases align to TRBD1. The CDR3 has 12 residues. V shed 6 bases and J 6 bases; nucleotides not matched to a gene: 4. Germline V gene sequence: CDR1 SNHLY, CDR2 FYNNEI. The CDR3 bases are TGTGCCAGCAGACCGGACAGGGCCGAGCAGTACTTC. It translates to CASRPDRAEQYF. Full variable domain (rest looked up from reference TRBV2 and TRBJ2-7): EPEVTQTPSHQVTQMGQEVILRCVPISNHLYFYWYRQILGQKVEFLVSFYNNEISEKSEIFDDQFSVERPDGSNFTLKIRSTKLEDSAMYFCASRPDRAEQYFGPGTRLTVT.

The chain combines TRBV6-4 with TRBJ2-7; 7 nucleotides match TRBD1. Trimming at V came to 7 bases and at J to 2 bases, leaving 14 bases not matched to a gene. Germline CDR1 reads MRHNA; CDR2 reads SNTAGT. CDR3 length: 16 amino acids. The CDR3 DNA is TGTGCCAGCAACTCGATGCACGTGACAGGGACCTACGAGCAGTACTTC. Encoded protein: CASNSMHVTGTYEQYF.

CDR3 loop: CASSRLSGTGGLDEQFF. The DNA for the CDR3 is TGTGCCAGCAGCCGACTATCGGGGACAGGGGGCCTAGATGAGCAGTTCTTC. J is TRBJ2-1 and V is TRBV5-6; 12 positions agree with TRBD1. CDR3 length: 17 residues. In germline, CDR1 is SGHDT, CDR2 YYEEEE. V was clipped by 4 bases and J by 8 bases; unmatched bases: 13.

This chain links TRBV6-6 with TRBJ1-3; 8 bases align to TRBD1. CDR3 length: 16 residues. Germline V gives CDR1 MNHNY, CDR2 SVGAGI (reference sequence). V dropped 0 bases and J dropped 9; count of bases not matched to a gene: 10. The CDR3 loop reads CASSYSPGQALRTIYF. The CDR3 DNA reads TGTGCCAGCAGTTACTCCCCGGGACAGGCCCTTCGCACCATATATTTT.

This chain uses TRBV19 with TRBJ2-7; 8 bases map to TRBD1. CDR3 length: 13 residues. Trimming at V came to 9 bases and at J to 4 bases, leaving 8 bases not matched to a gene. CDR1 is LNHDA and CDR2 is SQIVND in the germline V gene (reference sequence). This CDR3 is CASGQGSRYEQYF. The CDR3 region has the DNA TGTGCCAGCGGACAGGGCTCTCGGTACGAGCAGTACTTC.

Of note for this clone: Distinct nucleotide sequences in the sample also encode this CDR3. The chain is built from TRBV5-1 and TRBJ2-5; 11 bases are shared with TRBD1. Trimming took 4 bases from V and 4 from J; bases not matched to a gene: 6. The CDR3 covers 15 residues. Germline loops: CDR1 SGHRS, CDR2 YFSETQ. In nucleotides, the CDR3 is TGCGCCAGCAGCCTAGGACAGGGGGCGACAGAGACCCAGTACTTC. It translates to CASSLGQGATETQYF. Full variable domain (rest looked up from reference TRBV5-1 and TRBJ2-5): KAGVTQTPRYLIKTRGQQVTLSCSPISGHRSVSWYQQTPGQGLQFLFEYFSETQRNKGNFPGRFSGRQFSNSRSEMNVSTLELGDSALYLCASSLGQGATETQYFGPGTRLLVL.

This clone was seen once. This sequence joins TRBV6-6 and TRBJ2-4; the match to TRBD2 covers 7 bases. The CDR3 is 14 amino acids. Per the germline V gene, CDR1 is MNHNY and CDR2 is SVGAGI (reference sequence). V gave up 6 bases and J gave up 6 bases; unmatched junction bases: 8. CDR3 in DNA: TGTGCCAGCAGCGTGGGGGGGGACTCAAACATTCAGTACTTC. Translated, it gives CASSVGGDSNIQYF.

The chain links TRBV5-4 to TRBJ1-5, with TRBD1 matching 9 bases. The CDR3 length is 13 residues. After removal of 3 bases from V and 6 bases from J, the junction contained 1 base not matched to a gene. The germline gives CDR1 SGHNT, CDR2 YYREEE (reference sequence). The CDR3 DNA follows: TGTGCCAGCAGCTCGGACAGGGGTCAGCCCCAGCATTTT. It is translated as CASSSDRGQPQHF.

V usage is TRBV29-1 and J usage is TRBJ1-1; the match to TRBD1 covers 9 bases. This CDR3 has 13 residues. Germline loops: CDR1 SQVTM, CDR2 ANQGSEA. With V trimmed by 6 bases and J by 1 base, 3 bases remained unmatched. The CDR3 nucleotides read TGCAGCGTCGGGACAGGGAGGAACACTGAAGCTTTCTTT. Protein sequence: CSVGTGRNTEAFF.

J is TRBJ2-7 and V is TRBV2; TRBD1 agrees at 7 bases. Per the germline V gene, CDR1 is SNHLY and CDR2 is FYNNEI. The V and J ends lost 5 bases and 4 bases, in that order; junction bases with no gene match: 2. The CDR3 sequence is 12 residues long. The CDR3 sequence: CASSTGVYEQYF. The CDR3 nucleotides read TGTGCCAGCAGTACAGGGGTTTACGAGCAGTACTTC. Filled out from reference TRBV2 and TRBJ2-7, the complete variable domain reads EPEVTQTPSHQVTQMGQEVILRCVPISNHLYFYWYRQILGQKVEFLVSFYNNEISEKSEIFDDQFSVERPDGSNFTLKIRSTKLEDSAMYFCASSTGVYEQYFGPGTRLTVT.

This chain links TRBV7-6 with TRBJ2-5, with D unclear. The V gene's germline CDR1 is SGHVS and CDR2 FNYEAQ. The length of the CDR3 is 15 residues. Trimming removed 2 bases at V and 0 bases at J, with 10 bases between. The CDR3 DNA sequence: TGTGCCAGCAGCTTACTCATACGGGACCAAGAGACCCAGTACTTC. Translating it yields CASSLLIRDQETQYF.

A few counts support this clone. This chain joins TRBV2 and TRBJ2-1; 8 nucleotides align to TRBD2. V lost 7 bases and J lost 9; bases outside the gene matches: 14. The CDR3 totals 15 residues. The germline gives CDR1 SNHLY, CDR2 FYNNEI. CDR3 bases: TGTGCCAGCATCGGGGGGTCCCTCCGGGGGGGTGAGCAGTTCTTC. This encodes CASIGGSLRGGEQFF.